These 7 T cell receptor beta chains were all obtained from the same sample, sequenced in a study of CD8+ T cells in alopecia areata. Following RNA extraction, reverse transcription yielded cDNA that acted as the sequencing template. Assay: immunoSEQ multiplex PCR; the TCRdb copy retains only in-frame clones and omits some. The table has 95,000 to 100,000 clones, roughly two thirds seen once. This sample's treatment: oral pan-JAK inhibitor, 5-10 mg twice daily. This specimen consisted of CD8+ T cells sorted from blood, obtained at week 4, from a patient treated with tofacitinib. The receptors shown here come from a human donor with alopecia areata.

V gene TRBV27 combines with J gene TRBJ1-5; 9 bases are a match to TRBD1. Per the germline V gene, CDR1 is MNHEY and CDR2 is SMNVEV (reference sequence). The ends lost 5 bases at V and 4 bases at J; junction bases unmatched: 9. The CDR3 length is 16 residues. CDR3 region: CASSAYRDRVNQPQHF. The CDR3 nucleotides read TGTGCCAGCAGTGCTTACCGGGACAGGGTAAATCAGCCCCAGCATTTT.

This clone was seen only a few times. V usage is TRBV6-5 and J usage is TRBJ2-1; the D gene is possibly TRBD2 (6 bases). V lost 8 bases and J 3 bases, leaving 14 bases between the germline ends. The CDR3 is made up of 14 amino acids. Germline assignment: CDR1 MNHEY and CDR2 SVGAGI. The CDR3 DNA reads TGTGCCAGCGGTTTCTCGGGGGACTACAATGAGCAGTTCTTC. Residues: CASGFSGDYNEQFF.

In this sample, this clone turned up once. The genes are TRBV7-9 and TRBJ1-4; 11 nucleotides line up with TRBD1. This CDR3 has 13 residues. The junction had 2 bases not matched to a gene; V was cut back by 8 bases and J by 6 bases. CDR1 and CDR2 (germline): SEHNR, FQNEAQ (reference sequence). CDR3 region: CASGQGADEKLFF. The CDR3 region has the DNA TGTGCCAGCGGACAGGGGGCGGATGAAAAACTGTTTTTT.

This clone was seen a handful of times. V is TRBV29-1 and J is TRBJ1-2; 8 nucleotides line up with TRBD1. CDR1 and CDR2 (germline): SQVTM, ANQGSEA. The length of the CDR3 is 14 residues. With 7 bases clipped from V and 1 base from J, the junction kept 8 bases outside the gene matches. The CDR3 is CSALQQGGNYGYTF. In DNA, the CDR3 is TGCAGCGCCCTCCAACAGGGGGGTAACTATGGCTACACCTTC.

This chain uses TRBV5-1 with TRBJ1-2; no firm D call. Germline V lookup: CDR1 SGHRS, CDR2 YFSETQ. Trimming took 4 bases from V and 7 from J, leaving 14 bases between them. CDR3 length: 13 amino acids. The CDR3, as DNA: TGCGCCAGCAGCCCGTCTGGGCTATCTGGCTACACCTTC. Its protein product is CASSPSGLSGYTF.

The J gene is TRBJ2-5, the V gene TRBV7-9, with D maybe TRBD1 (6 bases). The germline V gene has CDR1 SEHNR and CDR2 FQNEAQ (reference sequence). The CDR3 consists of 16 residues. Trimming shortened V by 3 bases and J by 5 bases, and 19 bases separated the two germline ends. In DNA form, the CDR3 reads TGTGCCAGCAGCTTCCTACCCGGACAGTCTTACGAGACCCAGTACTTC. Translating gives CASSFLPGQSYETQYF.

This clone appeared a few times. J is TRBJ2-1 and V is TRBV6-4; D gene unclear. Trimming removed 1 base from V and 6 bases from J, with 4 bases in between. Germline V lookup: CDR1 MRHNA, CDR2 SNTAGT. The CDR3 length is 12 residues. CDR3 residues: CASSDFGNEQFF. CDR3 DNA: TGTGCCAGCAGTGACTTTGGCAATGAGCAGTTCTTC.